The 24 T cell receptor beta chains given below trace back to one sample, sequenced in a study of shared clonotypes between healthy human individuals. This table comes from immunoSEQ multiplex PCR, and its TCRdb copy is limited to in-frame clones, with some not included. The repertoire consists of about 340,000 clones, with more than 60% occurring once and the leading ten covering under 11%. The sequenced material came from memory CD4+ T cells sorted from blood. Specified subset: CD45RA-negative fraction. The source is a man aged 25-45 years in good health.

Notes on this clone: The same CDR3 can be traced to other DNA sequences in this sample. The V and J genes are TRBV5-1 and TRBJ1-1; unclear D gene. V was clipped by 2 bases and J by 3 bases, with 8 bases between them. Germline V gene sequence: CDR1 SGHRS, CDR2 YFSETQ. The CDR3 is made up of 13 amino acids. Written as DNA, the CDR3 is TGCGCCAGCAGCTTATCGGGGTACACTGAAGCTTTCTTT. This translates into CASSLSGYTEAFF. Together with reference TRBV5-1 and TRBJ1-1, the CDR3 gives the full variable domain: KAGVTQTPRYLIKTRGQQVTLSCSPISGHRSVSWYQQTPGQGLQFLFEYFSETQRNKGNFPGRFSGRQFSNSRSEMNVSTLELGDSALYLCASSLSGYTEAFFGQGTRLTVV.

The rearrangement links TRBV25-1 to TRBJ2-5; D is perhaps TRBD1 or TRBD2 (6 bases each). This CDR3 is 16 amino acids long. Germline V lookup: CDR1 MGHDK, CDR2 SYGVNS. V was trimmed by 4 bases and J by 2 bases, leaving 17 bases between them. Here the CDR3 reads CASSARGRGDQETQYF. The CDR3 DNA follows: TGTGCCAGCAGTGCCCGGGGGCGCGGTGATCAAGAGACCCAGTACTTC.

The V call is TRBV5-1, the J call TRBJ1-4; unclear D gene. Germline V lookup: CDR1 SGHRS, CDR2 YFSETQ. The CDR3 is 14 amino acids. The V end was cut by 2 bases, the J end by 0 bases, with 5 bases between. The chain's CDR3 is CASSLSTTNEKLFF. DNA for the CDR3: TGCGCCAGCAGCTTAAGTACAACTAATGAAAAACTGTTTTTT.

J is TRBJ2-5 and V is TRBV9, with D unclear. V lost 0 bases and J 2 bases, leaving 8 bases between the germline ends. The CDR3 length is 14 residues. Per the germline V gene, CDR1 is SGDLS and CDR2 is YYNGEE. The CDR3 DNA follows: TGTGCCAGCAGCGTAGGGCACGGACAAGAGACCCAGTACTTC. Protein: CASSVGHGQETQYF.

This clone was observed many times. The chain recombines TRBV18 with TRBJ1-2; D perhaps matches TRBD1 (6 bases). Germline V CDR1 and CDR2: KGHSH, LQKENI. The germline V and J ends were trimmed by 2 bases and 4 bases, with 23 bases remaining between them. The length of the CDR3 is 18 residues. The CDR3, as DNA: TGTGCCAGCTCACCAGCCCGGGCAGGGGAGGCCAGGGTCTATGGCTACACCTTC. It yields the protein CASSPARAGEARVYGYTF.

The chain recombines TRBV6-1 with TRBJ1-5; no clear D gene. Germline CDR1 is MNHNS and CDR2 is SASEGT. V was shortened by 4 bases and J by 3 bases, with 13 bases between the two germline ends. The CDR3 length is 15 residues. CDR3 DNA sequence: TGTGCCAGCAGTGGGACGCCCGATACCAATCAGCCCCAGCATTTT. As protein: CASSGTPDTNQPQHF.

The rearrangement joins TRBV5-8 to TRBJ1-6; no clear D gene. CDR3 length: 14 residues. Trimming removed 3 bases from V and 14 bases from J, with 18 bases in between. In germline, CDR1 is SGHTS, CDR2 YDEGEE. For the CDR3, the DNA is TGTGCCAGCAGCTCGAGTAGGTCGTCCGCTACCCTCCACTTT. Translation: CASSSSRSSATLHF. The whole variable domain, filled in from reference TRBV5-8 and TRBJ1-6, reads EAGVTQSPTHLIKTRGQQATLRCSPISGHTSVYWYQQALGLGLQFLLWYDEGEERNRGNFPPRFSGRQFPNYSSELNVNALELEDSALYLCASSSSRSSATLHFGNGTRLTVT.

This clone was counted only a few times. The CDR3 spells CASRARAGSSGEQFF. In nucleotides, the CDR3 is TGTGCCAGTAGAGCTAGAGCGGGATCCAGCGGTGAGCAGTTCTTC. The rearrangement joins TRBV19 to TRBJ2-1; 7 bases are a match to TRBD2. Losses at the gene ends were 6 bases for V and 9 bases for J; bases not matched to a gene: 14. Germline V gives CDR1 LNHDA, CDR2 SQIVND (reference sequence). CDR3 length: 15 residues.

The rearrangement joins TRBV7-2 to TRBJ2-1; TRBD2 matches at 7 bases. The V gene's germline CDR1 is SGHTA and CDR2 FQGNSA. The length of the CDR3 is 15 residues. J gave up 5 bases and V 6 bases, and 10 bases lay outside the gene matches. CDR3 in DNA: TGTGCCAGCAGACCCGGGCGGGAGCTCAACAATGAGCAGTTCTTC. Translation gives CASRPGRELNNEQFF.

With regard to this clone: Since a far larger clone is one base different, this is likely a read error. The chain is built from TRBV7-8 and TRBJ2-1; D unresolved. Germline V lookup: CDR1 SGHVS, CDR2 FQNEAQ. This CDR3 comprises 13 residues. V lost 2 bases and J 5 bases, leaving 7 bases between the germline ends. CDR3 amino acids: CASSLRHNNEQFF. In nucleotides, the CDR3 is TGTGCCAGCAGCTTACGGCACAACAATGAGCAGTTCTTC.

The J gene is TRBJ1-1, the V gene TRBV7-9, with TRBD1 identical over 7 bases. CDR1 SEHNR and CDR2 FQNEAQ come from the germline V gene (reference sequence). CDR3 length: 18 residues. The ends lost 4 bases at V and 0 bases at J; junction bases unmatched: 14. This CDR3 is CASSSPGRDSFMNTEAFF. Here the CDR3 DNA reads TGTGCCAGCAGCTCACCCGGCCGGGACAGCTTCATGAACACTGAAGCTTTCTTT.

This clone has a single count. The CDR3 bases are TGTGCCAGCAGCGTAGGGAGAGGAAACTCCTACGAGCAGTACTTC. Its translation: CASSVGRGNSYEQYF. This chain links TRBV9 with TRBJ2-7; D is unresolved. The CDR3 loop spans 15 amino acids. The germline gives CDR1 SGDLS, CDR2 YYNGEE. Trimming took off 0 bases at V and 0 bases at J, with 10 bases between the two ends.

The chain uses TRBV19 and TRBJ1-1; a possible D gene is TRBD1 (6 bases). V lost 5 bases, J lost 3 bases, and 16 bases lay in between. Germline-derived CDR1 and CDR2 are LNHDA and SQIVND (reference sequence). The CDR3 has 15 residues. The CDR3 region is CASSSTRGMYTEAFF. The CDR3 nucleotides read TGTGCCAGTAGTTCAACCAGGGGCATGTACACTGAAGCTTTCTTT.

The V gene is TRBV6-1, the J gene TRBJ2-2; TRBD1 matches 11 bases. V was pared by 4 bases and J by 4 bases, with 5 bases of the junction left unmatched. Germline assignment: CDR1 MNHNS and CDR2 SASEGT. The CDR3 runs 16 residues. CDR3: CASSGGQGAGTGELFF. DNA of the CDR3: TGTGCCAGCAGTGGAGGACAGGGGGCGGGCACCGGGGAGCTGTTTTTT.

This chain connects TRBV29-1 to TRBJ2-3; TRBD1 aligns across 7 bases. Germline values: CDR1 SQVTM, CDR2 ANQGSEA. Losses at the gene ends were 3 bases for V and 2 bases for J; bases not matched to a gene: 2. This CDR3 has 13 amino acids. The CDR3 is CSVDRGNTDTQYF. Here the CDR3 DNA reads TGCAGCGTTGACAGGGGGAACACAGATACGCAGTATTTT.

This rearrangement joins TRBV4-1 to TRBJ1-3; TRBD1 matches at 10 bases. Germline lookup yields CDR1 MGHRA and CDR2 YSYEKL. The CDR3 sequence is 18 residues long. The V and J ends lost 4 bases and 0 bases, in that order; junction bases with no gene match: 9. As DNA, the CDR3 is TGCGCCAGCAGCCGGACGGGGACAGGGGACATCTCTGGAAACACCATATATTTT. Translating it yields CASSRTGTGDISGNTIYF.

This rearrangement joins TRBV28 to TRBJ1-5; 7 bases agree with TRBD1. This CDR3 is built from 14 residues. V lost 4 bases, J lost 4 bases, and 4 bases stayed unmatched. The germline gives CDR1 MDHEN, CDR2 SYDVKM. The CDR3 nucleotides are TGTGCCAGCAGTTCACCGGGACAGAATCAGCCCCAGCATTTT. It is translated as CASSSPGQNQPQHF.

The genes are TRBV19 and TRBJ2-5, with TRBD2 matching over 10 bases. V lost 8 bases, J lost 5 bases, and 11 bases stayed unmatched. Germline V gene data show CDR1 as LNHDA and CDR2 as SQIVND (reference sequence). The CDR3 runs to 15 residues. CDR3 sequence reads: CASGWLAGAGETQYF. The CDR3 region has the DNA TGTGCCAGTGGGTGGCTAGCGGGAGCCGGGGAGACCCAGTACTTC.

The rearrangement uses TRBV29-1 and TRBJ1-2; D unresolved. Trimming removed 6 bases at V and 4 bases at J, with 12 bases between. This CDR3 has 12 residues. Germline V gene lookup returns CDR1 SQVTM and CDR2 ANQGSEA. The CDR3 sequence: CSVVPQAYGYTF. CDR3 sequence (DNA): TGCAGCGTGGTACCCCAAGCCTATGGCTACACCTTC.

The chain joins TRBV7-2 to TRBJ2-3; D is perhaps TRBD2 (5 bases). The length of the CDR3 is 16 residues. V was clipped by 1 base and J by 8 bases, with 19 bases between them. In germline, CDR1 is SGHTA, CDR2 FQGNSA. The CDR3 protein is CASSLVRPGNGGTQYF. The CDR3 DNA reads as TGTGCCAGCAGCTTAGTGCGGCCAGGAAATGGAGGTACGCAGTATTTT.

This sequence joins TRBV12-5 and TRBJ1-2; unclear D gene. CDR3 length: 15 residues. V lost 0 bases, J lost 5 bases, and 13 bases lay in between. CDR1 and CDR2 from the germline V gene are LGHNT and FRNRAP. CDR3 protein: CASGLVQGSIYGYTF. CDR3 coding DNA: TGTGCTAGTGGTTTGGTACAAGGGTCTATATATGGCTACACCTTC.

This clone was observed a single time. V usage is TRBV5-4 and J usage is TRBJ2-5; D remains unclear. Germline loops: CDR1 SGHNT, CDR2 YYREEE (reference sequence). This CDR3 region has 14 residues. Trimming removed 5 bases from V and 0 bases from J, with 11 bases in between. The CDR3 is CASSQDQYQETQYF. DNA for the CDR3: TGTGCCAGCAGTCAGGACCAGTACCAAGAGACCCAGTACTTC.

The chain has TRBV7-6 and TRBJ2-2; 11 bases are shared with TRBD2. Germline lookup yields CDR1 SGHVS and CDR2 FNYEAQ. Losses at the gene ends were 0 bases for V and 6 bases for J; bases not matched to a gene: 3. The CDR3 runs 16 residues. The CDR3 sequence: CASSLATSGSSGELFF. In nucleotides, the CDR3 is TGTGCCAGCAGCTTAGCAACTAGCGGGAGTTCCGGGGAGCTGTTTTTT.

The chain couples TRBV7-6 to TRBJ1-1; D is possibly TRBD1 (6 bases). Per the germline V gene, CDR1 is SGHVS and CDR2 is FNYEAQ. The CDR3 runs 15 residues. Deletions cut 4 bases from V and 2 bases from J, with 14 bases between. CDR3 sequence: CASSYQTGTNTEAFF. DNA of the CDR3: TGTGCCAGCAGCTACCAGACAGGAACAAACACTGAAGCTTTCTTT.